This T cell receptor beta chain came from a study of regulatory T cells in long-lasting Graves disease (dated by TCRdb to the early 2020s). Regarding the study in general: In the newly diagnosed Graves' disease group, patients had been taking antithyroid drugs for less than 3 months. Persistent Graves' disease patients were compared with newly diagnosed Graves' disease patients by peripheral blood TCR sequencing and RNA sequencing. A total of roughly 35 samples underwent TCR sequencing: some 13 from persistent and around 20 from newly diagnosed Graves' disease patients. The study was conducted in China and was registered as a clinical trial.

Library prep was done by multiplex PCR. Sequencing took place on an Illumina HiSeq 4000. TCR beta libraries were built with iRepertoire HTBI primers and Arm-PCR amplification of CDR3 regions. Gel purification was performed on PCR products prior to sequencing. Regarding the original processing steps: A total of 62 TRBV and approximately 13 TRBJ segments were identified across samples and were used for gene usage analysis of CDR3 amino acid clonotypes. COPE and FqMerger were used to merge the filtered high-quality paired reads into contigs. BLAST was used to align contigs to the IMGT TRBV, TRBD and TRBJ reference genes, and CDR3 was defined following IMGT. Highly expanded clones were defined as clonotypes with a frequency above 0.1%. Shannon entropy was used to measure repertoire diversity, and the Gini coefficient was used to measure V-J evenness. A clonotype was considered public if more than one individual shared it. TCRdb ran its own pipeline on the public reads, namely fastp trimming at Q25 and MiXCR clone calling, and kept in-frame beta chains. Rows with one shared CDR3 protein collapse into an entry with the most common genes and DNA. The V and J calls were not made by the authors but by TCRdb's processing. The sample table contains 400,000 to 500,000 distinct CDR3 sequences; only one count was recorded for 15% to 20% of them. Jointly, the top ten make up about 10% of the sample.

This clonotype was seen at least ten times. It lacks a known antigen. No much larger clone exists at a distance of one base, and base qualities are not known. What the time point label conveys for this sample: newly diagnosed GD, antithyroid drugs for less than 3 months. For both TCR sequencing and RNA sequencing, RNA was extracted from PBMCs in TRIzol. The diagnosis of Graves' disease was made according to American Thyroid Association guidelines. Recruitment of patients was carried out at an endocrinology department in Xi'an, China. Each patient gave roughly 10 milliliters of peripheral blood, collected in an EDTA anticoagulant tube. PBMCs were isolated by Ficoll Paque Plus density gradient separation without further T cell sorting. An Agilent 2100 Bioanalyzer and agarose gel were used to assess RNA quality, and a NanoDrop 2000 was used to measure RNA concentration. Paper-wide results and their limitations: TRBV28, TRBJ1-2 and TRBJ2-5 were preferentially used in persistent disease, while TRBV20-1 and TRBJ2-1 were favored in newly diagnosed disease. Sequencing and analysis were limited to the TCR beta chain. A larger number of public clonotypes was shared among persistent patients (about 2,700) than among newly diagnosed patients (approximately 1,000). Because the primary lesion, thyroid tissue, could not be accessed, the study looked at peripheral blood alone. As a limitation, the authors acknowledged that the small sample size may reduce accuracy. Lower TCR Shannon entropy and fewer highly expanded clones were observed in persistent Graves' disease patients than in newly diagnosed patients, which suggested clonal expansion.

V is clipped by 0 bases and J by 4 bases, and the sequence between their germline boundaries is 9 bases long. CDR3 length: 14 amino acids, cysteine to phenylalanine. Just CDR3 DNA is preserved here, 42 bases in frame from base 1. The germline V gene specifies SQVTM as CDR1 and ANQGSEA as CDR2. These data are also associated with another study on T cells in Graves' hyperthyroidism and ophthalmopathy. The second investigation adds: Stable Graves' hyperthyroidism was defined as no progression to ophthalmopathy during 18 months of follow-up. Hyperthyroidism patients were newly diagnosed, had a disease duration of under 2 months, and were aged 18 to 65 years. The study excluded patients with uncontrolled infections, other autoimmune diseases, pregnancy or lactation. Clinical symptoms, serum thyroxine and TRAb, thyroid ultrasound, and orbital computed tomography formed the basis for the diagnoses. The first round of RT-PCR for the TCR CDR3 was performed with the HTBI primer set and the Qiagen OneStep RT-PCR kit. Most expanded thyroid clonotypes (frequency above 0.001) were also detected in blood, suggesting blood repertoires may reflect thyroid immune responses. A 13 V-J signature model separated ophthalmopathy from stable hyperthyroidism, with around 91% sensitivity and 81% to 82% specificity in cross-validation and 80%/75% in testing. In validation, the model predicted progression to ophthalmopathy a median of around 6.5 months before onset, with around 70% sensitivity and just under 75% specificity. To identify TCR V-J signatures that set the groups apart, the researchers used a discovery cohort of 90 to 100 patients, made up of under 50 with Graves' ophthalmopathy and about 59 with stable Graves' hyperthyroidism. Prospective prediction of ophthalmopathy was tested in an independent validation cohort of under 20 hyperthyroidism patients and 17 patients who later progressed to ophthalmopathy. The approximately 100 discovery patients were divided at random into training and test sets in a 7:3 ratio. Thyroid tissue and blood T-cell repertoires from roughly 6 Graves' hyperthyroidism patients were also compared in the study. Once sampling was done, hyperthyroidism patients were given methimazole at a starting dose of 30 mg daily, whereas ophthalmopathy patients were given high-dose intravenous methylprednisolone. Libraries were constructed in a second round of multiplex PCR, after which size selection and purification were performed. Libraries were sequenced paired-end with 100 bp reads on an Illumina HiSeq2000. SOAPnuke was used to process the raw data, throwing out any read that contained adapters or uncalled bases, had a mean Phred below 15, or lacked an exact constant-primer or identifier match. High-quality paired reads were merged using COPE v1.2.5, and each unique nucleotide sequence was defined as a clonotype. MiTCR v1.1 was used to align the clonotypes against IMGT TRBV, TRBD and TRBJ reference segments. Only V-J combinations with frequency above 0.0001, covering about 99% of repertoires, were analysed. A TCS score was defined as the ratio between F50 (clonal expansion) and ExV (chaos), using BLOSUM62-based TCRdist between CDR3 peptides within each V-J. Welch's t-statistics and random forest reduced around 550 V-J features to fewer than 15, which were used in a naive Bayes classifier (R e1071). Sample size was not statistically predetermined, and investigators were not blinded to group allocation. The paper describes TCR Vbeta CDR3 sequencing of fewer than 150 peripheral blood samples, made up of roughly 40 ophthalmopathy patients, 70 to 75 hyperthyroidism patients and some 17 progressor patients.

The sequenced sample was peripheral blood mononuclear cells (PBMCs), obtained at new diagnosis, from a patient treated with antithyroid drugs. Recombination linked TRBV29-1 to TRBJ1-4; the D region possibly corresponds to TRBD1 (5 bases align). The receptor was isolated from a woman aged 30 to 39 with Graves disease. Donor details come from another sample of the same person, matched by shared clones. CDR3 protein: CSVEDRDYNEKLFF. The base sequence is TGCAGCGTTGAAGATAGGGACTATAATGAAAAACTGTTTTTT.